The 21 T cell receptor beta chains in this list originate from one sample, sequenced in a study of T cells in Graves' hyperthyroidism and ophthalmopathy. Authors of the study amplified TCR beta CDR3 regions from RNA transcripts. First-round RT-PCR of the TCR CDR3 relied on the HTBI primer set. TCRdb processed the multiplex PCR reads anew with MiXCR; each CDR3 protein has one entry. The sample shows roughly 350,000 distinct CDR3 sequences, roughly an eighth of them seen only once. Source material: blood. The origin of the receptors is a woman aged 40-49 years with Graves' ophthalmopathy.

The V and J genes are TRBV19 and TRBJ2-5; D assignment may be TRBD1 or TRBD2 (5 bases each). Germline lookup yields CDR1 LNHDA and CDR2 SQIVND (reference sequence). Trimming pared 1 base from V and 7 bases from J, leaving 13 bases between. There are 14 residues in the CDR3. CDR3 DNA: TGTGCCAGTAGTATAGGGAGAGCTGGGGGGACCCAGTACTTC. This encodes CASSIGRAGGTQYF.

For this clonotype: A much larger clone sits a single nucleotide away, making a read error possible. The chain employs TRBV24-1 and TRBJ2-3, with a weak D call TRBD2 (5 bases). CDR3 length: 16 amino acids. Looked up from germline, CDR1 is KGHDR and CDR2 is SFDVKD. Trimming took off 4 bases at V and 3 bases at J, with 16 bases between the two ends. The DNA of the CDR3 is TGTGCCACCAGTGAATCGCGTCGGGGTGCGACAGATACGCAGTATTTT. It codes for CATSESRRGATDTQYF.

This clonotype has ten or more counts. The V and J genes are TRBV28 and TRBJ1-1; D is undetermined. Between the trimmed V and J ends, which lost 5 bases and 7 bases, there was a span of 11 bases. The CDR3 is made up of 12 amino acids. CDR1 is MDHEN, CDR2 SYDVKM, per germline. CDR3 loop: CASSRPQLEAFF. In DNA form, the CDR3 reads TGTGCCAGCAGTAGACCCCAACTTGAAGCTTTCTTT.

The chain links TRBV6-1 to TRBJ1-2; 9 bases agree with TRBD1. CDR1 and CDR2 (germline): MNHNS, SASEGT. The CDR3 consists of 15 residues. J gave up 2 bases and V 3 bases, and 4 bases lay outside the gene matches. CDR3 residues: CASSEGTGLNYGYTF. The CDR3 region has the DNA TGTGCCAGCAGTGAGGGGACAGGGCTAAACTATGGCTACACCTTC.

This clonotype was detected ten times or more. The rearrangement links TRBV7-6 to TRBJ1-1; D ambiguous. The CDR3 is 14 amino acids. CDR1 is SGHVS and CDR2 is FNYEAQ in the germline V gene. The V end was cut by 1 base, the J end by 7 bases, with 13 bases between. The CDR3 DNA follows: TGTGCCAGCAGCTTAGGAACACACAGTTTTGAAGCTTTCTTT. Its translation: CASSLGTHSFEAFF.

V and J are TRBV29-1 and TRBJ1-3; perhaps TRBD1 as D (5 bases). This CDR3 has 13 residues. Trimming took off 7 bases at V and 2 bases at J, with 12 bases between the two ends. The germline V gene has CDR1 SQVTM and CDR2 ANQGSEA. For the CDR3, the DNA is TGCAGCGCTATGGGACTTACTGGAAACACCATATATTTT. It specifies CSAMGLTGNTIYF.

The J gene is TRBJ1-2, the V gene TRBV4-1; perhaps TRBD1 as D (5 bases). This CDR3 is 15 amino acids long. V lost 1 base, J lost 5 bases, and 14 bases lay in between. In germline, CDR1 is MGHRA, CDR2 YSYEKL. The CDR3 spells CASSQGDRTLYGYTF. Written as DNA, the CDR3 is TGCGCCAGCAGCCAAGGCGACAGAACCTTGTATGGCTACACCTTC.

This clonotype appeared many times. The rearrangement joins TRBV29-1 to TRBJ2-3; tentatively, D is TRBD1 (6 bases). Trimming took 2 bases from V and 5 from J, leaving 14 bases between them. CDR1 is SQVTM and CDR2 is ANQGSEA in the germline V gene. The CDR3 runs 14 residues. CDR3 sequence: CSVETMDSRDTQYF. CDR3 sequence (DNA): TGCAGCGTTGAAACGATGGACAGCCGAGATACGCAGTATTTT.

This clonotype was counted once. Given a much more abundant clone one base away, this may be a read error. This chain uses TRBV12-3 or TRBV12-4 with TRBJ2-7; unclear D gene. The CDR3 loop spans 11 amino acids. This CDR3 reads CASSLFYGQYF. In nucleotides, the CDR3 is TGTGCCAGCAGTTTATTCTACGGGCAGTACTTC.

This clonotype was seen repeatedly, ten times or more. The chain has TRBV28 and TRBJ1-3, with D hard to call. V was pared by 2 bases and J by 3 bases, with 8 bases between. The CDR3 has 14 amino acids. Germline CDR1 is MDHEN and CDR2 is SYDVKM. The CDR3 region has the DNA TGTGCCAGCAGTTTAATGCACGGTGGAAACACCATATATTTT. Protein sequence: CASSLMHGGNTIYF.

The J gene is TRBJ2-1, the V gene TRBV13, with 8 bases lining up with TRBD2. Losses at the gene ends were 1 base for V and 7 bases for J; bases not matched to a gene: 12. Germline loops: CDR1 PRHDT, CDR2 FYEKMQ (reference sequence). This CDR3 has 17 residues. The CDR3 sequence is CASSLVSGTRGLNEQFF. The CDR3 DNA reads TGTGCCAGCAGCTTAGTTTCCGGGACTAGGGGGTTGAATGAGCAGTTCTTC. Full variable domain (rest looked up from reference TRBV13 and TRBJ2-1): AAGVIQSPRHLIKEKRETATLKCYPIPRHDTVYWYQQGPGQDPQFLISFYEKMQSDKGSIPDRFSAQQFSDYHSELNMSSLELGDSALYFCASSLVSGTRGLNEQFFGPGTRLTVL.

The sample holds many counts of this clonotype. The genes are TRBV7-2 and TRBJ2-2; D ambiguous. Trimming removed 3 bases at V and 3 bases at J, with 5 bases between. The CDR3 is 13 residues long. Germline V gives CDR1 SGHTA, CDR2 FQGNSA. This CDR3 is CASSFPYTGELFF. CDR3 nucleotide sequence: TGTGCCAGCAGCTTCCCGTACACCGGGGAGCTGTTTTTT.

This clonotype has at least ten counts. The chain recombines TRBV29-1 with TRBJ1-1; D is undetermined. The CDR3 spans 12 residues. CDR1 is SQVTM, CDR2 ANQGSEA, per germline. Trimming removed 7 bases from V and 1 base from J, with 10 bases in between. The CDR3 is CSALWQNTEAFF. In DNA, the CDR3 is TGCAGCGCCCTTTGGCAGAACACTGAAGCTTTCTTT.

The chain carries TRBV19 and TRBJ2-1; tentative D call: TRBD2 (7 bases). CDR1 LNHDA and CDR2 SQIVND come from the germline V gene (reference sequence). The CDR3 runs to 15 residues. The V and J ends lost 11 bases and 10 bases respectively, with 27 bases between them. The DNA of the CDR3 is TGTGCCTGTACTGCAGGGGCCCCGGGAGGAAGGGAGCAGTTCTTC. Its protein product is CACTAGAPGGREQFF.

This clonotype has ten or more counts. V gene TRBV2 combines with J gene TRBJ1-4; D possibly corresponds to TRBD1 (6 bases). CDR1 and CDR2 from the germline V gene are SNHLY and FYNNEI. The CDR3 is 14 residues long. Trimming took 6 bases from V and 5 from J, leaving 13 bases between them. In DNA form, the CDR3 reads TGTGCCAGCAGCGTAGACAGGTTAAATGAAAAACTGTTTTTT. It codes for CASSVDRLNEKLFF.

This clonotype was seen a handful of times. V is TRBV7-9 and J is TRBJ2-5; D unclear. Germline-derived CDR1 and CDR2 are SEHNR and FQNEAQ (reference sequence). V lost 2 bases and J 3 bases, leaving 7 bases between the germline ends. The CDR3 runs to 13 residues. CDR3 residues: CASSLNFKETQYF. CDR3 DNA: TGTGCCAGCAGCTTAAACTTTAAAGAGACCCAGTACTTC.

This chain connects TRBV19 to TRBJ2-1; 9 positions match TRBD2. The V gene's germline CDR1 is LNHDA and CDR2 SQIVND (reference sequence). V lost 4 bases to trimming and J lost 4 bases; unmatched junction nucleotides: 2. This CDR3 region has 14 residues. CDR3: CASSTGLAYNEQFF. CDR3 coding DNA: TGTGCCAGTAGTACGGGACTAGCATACAATGAGCAGTTCTTC.

This clonotype was seen only a few times. The V and J genes are TRBV6-5 and TRBJ1-1; TRBD1 is a possible D gene (6 bases). Trimming pared 3 bases from V and 1 base from J, leaving 9 bases between. This CDR3 region has 14 residues. The germline gives CDR1 MNHEY, CDR2 SVGAGI. For the CDR3, the DNA is TGTGCCAGCAGTTATCTGGGACAGAACACTGAAGCTTTCTTT. As protein: CASSYLGQNTEAFF.

The table lists this clonotype with a few counts. This chain joins TRBV20-1 and TRBJ2-7; either TRBD1 or TRBD2 may fit D (5 bases each). V lost 3 bases, J lost 2 bases, and 11 bases lay in between. The germline V gene has CDR1 DFQATT and CDR2 SNEGSKA (reference sequence). The CDR3 runs 13 residues. The CDR3 nucleotides read TGCAGTGCTAGGCCGGGACCAACCTACGAGCAGTACTTC. Protein product: CSARPGPTYEQYF.

For this clonotype: A read error is possible here, since a much larger clone lies one base away. V is TRBV27 and J is TRBJ1-2, with D maybe TRBD1 (5 bases). Trimming stripped 8 bases from V and 4 bases from J, with 14 bases between. Germline CDR1 is MNHEY and CDR2 is SMNVEV (reference sequence). This CDR3 has 13 amino acids. The CDR3 DNA reads TGTGCCAGCGGTTCCCGGACATCCTATGGCTACACCTTC. Translating gives CASGSRTSYGYTF.

The V call is TRBV20-1, the J call TRBJ2-7; perhaps D is TRBD1 or TRBD2 (6 bases each). Germline-derived CDR1 and CDR2 are DFQATT and SNEGSKA (reference sequence). Trimming removed 6 bases from V and 6 bases from J, with 21 bases in between. This CDR3 contains 14 residues. The CDR3 is CSAQGGRLHGEQYF. In DNA, the CDR3 is TGCAGTGCCCAAGGGGGGAGGTTGCACGGCGAGCAGTACTTC.